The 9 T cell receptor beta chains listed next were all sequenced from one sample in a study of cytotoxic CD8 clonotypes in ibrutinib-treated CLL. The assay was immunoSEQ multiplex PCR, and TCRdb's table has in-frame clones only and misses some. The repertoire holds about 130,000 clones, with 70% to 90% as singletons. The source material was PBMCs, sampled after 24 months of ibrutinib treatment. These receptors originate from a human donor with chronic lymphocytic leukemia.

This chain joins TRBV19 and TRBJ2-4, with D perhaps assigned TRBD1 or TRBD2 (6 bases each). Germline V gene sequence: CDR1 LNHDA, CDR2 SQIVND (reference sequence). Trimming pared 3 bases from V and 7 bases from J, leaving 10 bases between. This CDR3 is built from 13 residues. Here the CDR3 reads CASSMRGVNIQYF. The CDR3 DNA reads TGTGCCAGTAGTATGAGGGGGGTGAACATTCAGTACTTC.

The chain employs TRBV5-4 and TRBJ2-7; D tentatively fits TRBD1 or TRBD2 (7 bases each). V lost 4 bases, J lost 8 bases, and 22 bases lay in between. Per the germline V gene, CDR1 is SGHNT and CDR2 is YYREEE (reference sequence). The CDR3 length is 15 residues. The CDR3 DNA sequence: TGTGCCAGCAGCCCGGGAGCACAGGGGAGGGAGAAGCAGTACTTC. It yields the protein CASSPGAQGREKQYF.

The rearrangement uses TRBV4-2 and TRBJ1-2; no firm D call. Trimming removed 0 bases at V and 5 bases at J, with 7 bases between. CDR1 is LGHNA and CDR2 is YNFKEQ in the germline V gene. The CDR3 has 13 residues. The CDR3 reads CASSQEPRYGYTF. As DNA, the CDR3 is TGTGCCAGCAGCCAAGAACCCCGATATGGCTACACCTTC.

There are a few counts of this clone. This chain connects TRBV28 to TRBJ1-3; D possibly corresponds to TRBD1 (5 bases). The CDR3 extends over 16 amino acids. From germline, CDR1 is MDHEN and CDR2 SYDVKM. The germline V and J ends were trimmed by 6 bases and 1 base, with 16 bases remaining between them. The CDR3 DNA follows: TGTGCCAGCAGACCGCCGGGGCTGATATCTGGAAACACCATATATTTT. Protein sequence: CASRPPGLISGNTIYF.

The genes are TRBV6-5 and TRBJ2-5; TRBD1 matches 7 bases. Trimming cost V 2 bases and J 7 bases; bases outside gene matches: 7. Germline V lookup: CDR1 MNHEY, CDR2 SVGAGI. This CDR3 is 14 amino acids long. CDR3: CASSYQDRAGTQYF. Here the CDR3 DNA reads TGTGCCAGCAGTTACCAAGACAGGGCGGGGACCCAGTACTTC.

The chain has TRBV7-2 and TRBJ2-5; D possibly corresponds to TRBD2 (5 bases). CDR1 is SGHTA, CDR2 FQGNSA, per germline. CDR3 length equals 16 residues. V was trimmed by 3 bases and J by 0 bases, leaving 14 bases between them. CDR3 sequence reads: CASSLTPGKYQETQYF. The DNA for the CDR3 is TGTGCCAGCAGCTTGACCCCCGGGAAGTACCAAGAGACCCAGTACTTC.

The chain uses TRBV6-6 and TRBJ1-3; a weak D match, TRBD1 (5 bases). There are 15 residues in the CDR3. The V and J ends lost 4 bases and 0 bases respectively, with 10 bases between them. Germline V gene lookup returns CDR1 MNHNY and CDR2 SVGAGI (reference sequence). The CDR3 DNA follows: TGTGCCAGCAGTTCTATTGGGGCCTCTGGAAACACCATATATTTT. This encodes CASSSIGASGNTIYF.

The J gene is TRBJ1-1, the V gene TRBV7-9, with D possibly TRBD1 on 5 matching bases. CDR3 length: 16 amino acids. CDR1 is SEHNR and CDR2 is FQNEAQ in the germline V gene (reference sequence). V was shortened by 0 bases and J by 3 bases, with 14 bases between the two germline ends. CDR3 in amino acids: CASSLAAGLGYTEAFF. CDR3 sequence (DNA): TGTGCCAGCAGCTTAGCCGCGGGGCTGGGATACACTGAAGCTTTCTTT.

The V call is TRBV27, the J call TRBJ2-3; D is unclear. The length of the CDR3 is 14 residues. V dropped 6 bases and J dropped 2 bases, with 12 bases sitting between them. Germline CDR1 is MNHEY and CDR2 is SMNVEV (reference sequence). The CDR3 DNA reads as TGTGCCAGCAGAGGGCTAAGTCCCACAGATACGCAGTATTTT. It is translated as CASRGLSPTDTQYF.